This paragraph reports one T cell receptor (beta chain). Germline V lookup: CDR1 KGHDR, CDR2 SFDVKD. Trimming took 9 bases from V and 6 from J, leaving 15 bases between them. The CDR3 consists of 13 residues. In blood CD8+ and CD4+ T cells, TCR beta underwent sequencing. The multiple sclerosis control group was made up of treatment-naive patients with stable or active relapsing-remitting disease. Negative magnetic isolation gave CD8+ and CD4+ cells; FACS enriched CD8+ TEMRA. The entry originates in a study of CD8 T cells in Susac syndrome. When the RNA was reverse transcribed, random hexamers were used with an input of about 0.5 to 1 ug. Multiplex immunoSEQ PCR targeted 54 Vbeta and 13 Jbeta TCR beta segments. In TCRdb, the immunoSEQ multiplex PCR reads were re-called with MiXCR into one record per CDR3 protein. This sample has about 280,000 distinct CDR3 sequences, with roughly 81% found just once.

The sequence came from a human donor with multiple sclerosis. The chain combines TRBV24-1 with TRBJ2-3, with D tentatively TRBD2 (6 bases). Sample: CD8+ T cells from PBMCs. The CDR3 reads CATGSGPADTQYF. CDR3 DNA sequence: TGTGCCACCGGTAGCGGTCCGGCCGATACGCAGTATTTT.